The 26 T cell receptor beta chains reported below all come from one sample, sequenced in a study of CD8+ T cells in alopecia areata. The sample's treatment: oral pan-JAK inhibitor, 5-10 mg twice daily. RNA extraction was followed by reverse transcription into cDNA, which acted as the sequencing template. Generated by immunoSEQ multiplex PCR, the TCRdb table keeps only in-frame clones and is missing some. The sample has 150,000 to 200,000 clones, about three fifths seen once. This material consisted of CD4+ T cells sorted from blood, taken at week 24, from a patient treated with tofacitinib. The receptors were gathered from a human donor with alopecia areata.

In nucleotides, the CDR3 is TGTGCCAGCAGCGTTGAGGGGATTGGAATGAACACTGAAGCTTTCTTT. This sequence encodes CASSVEGIGMNTEAFF. The chain uses TRBV9 and TRBJ1-1; possible D gene TRBD1, 5 bases. Germline values: CDR1 SGDLS, CDR2 YYNGEE. The CDR3 runs to 16 residues. Trimming took 2 bases from V and 0 from J, leaving 14 bases between them.

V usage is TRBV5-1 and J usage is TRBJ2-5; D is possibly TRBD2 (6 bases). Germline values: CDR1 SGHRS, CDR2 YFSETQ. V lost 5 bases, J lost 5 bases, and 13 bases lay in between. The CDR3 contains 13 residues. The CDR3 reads CASREGPRETQYF. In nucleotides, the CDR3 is TGCGCCAGCAGGGAGGGGCCAAGGGAGACCCAGTACTTC. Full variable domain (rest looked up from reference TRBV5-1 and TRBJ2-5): KAGVTQTPRYLIKTRGQQVTLSCSPISGHRSVSWYQQTPGQGLQFLFEYFSETQRNKGNFPGRFSGRQFSNSRSEMNVSTLELGDSALYLCASREGPRETQYFGPGTRLLVL.

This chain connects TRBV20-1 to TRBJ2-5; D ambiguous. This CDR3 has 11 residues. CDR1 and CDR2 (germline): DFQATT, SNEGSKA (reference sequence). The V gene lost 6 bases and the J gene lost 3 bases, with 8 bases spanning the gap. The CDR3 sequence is CSARSKETQYF. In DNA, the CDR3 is TGCAGTGCGAGGAGCAAAGAGACCCAGTACTTC.

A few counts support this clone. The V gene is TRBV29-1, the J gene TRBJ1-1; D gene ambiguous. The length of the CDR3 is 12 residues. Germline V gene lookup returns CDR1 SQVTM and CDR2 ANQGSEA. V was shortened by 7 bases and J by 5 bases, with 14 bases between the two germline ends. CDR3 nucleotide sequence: TGCAGCGCTGGGCCTCGGAGGACTGAAGCTTTCTTT. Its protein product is CSAGPRRTEAFF.

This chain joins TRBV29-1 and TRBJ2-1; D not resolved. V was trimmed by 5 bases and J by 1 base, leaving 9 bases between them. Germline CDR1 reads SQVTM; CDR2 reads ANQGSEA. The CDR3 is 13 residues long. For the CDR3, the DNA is TGCAGCGTTTATAGTTCTTCCTACAATGAGCAGTTCTTC. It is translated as CSVYSSSYNEQFF.

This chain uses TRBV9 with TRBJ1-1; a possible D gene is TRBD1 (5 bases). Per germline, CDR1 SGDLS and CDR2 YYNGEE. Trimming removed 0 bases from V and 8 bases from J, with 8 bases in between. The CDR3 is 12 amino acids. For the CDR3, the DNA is TGTGCCAGCAGCGTAGGATGGGGGGAAGCTTTCTTT. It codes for CASSVGWGEAFF.

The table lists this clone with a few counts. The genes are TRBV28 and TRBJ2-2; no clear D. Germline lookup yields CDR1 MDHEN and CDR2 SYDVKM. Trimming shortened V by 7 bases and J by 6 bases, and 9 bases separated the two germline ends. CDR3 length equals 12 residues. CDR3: CASKGRPGELFF. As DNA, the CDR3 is TGTGCCAGCAAAGGACGGCCCGGGGAGCTGTTTTTT.

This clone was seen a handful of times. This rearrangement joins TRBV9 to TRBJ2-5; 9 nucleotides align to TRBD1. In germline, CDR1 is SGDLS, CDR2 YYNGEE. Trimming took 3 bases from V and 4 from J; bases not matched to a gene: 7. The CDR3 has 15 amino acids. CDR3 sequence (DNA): TGTGCCAGCAGCGGACAGGGGGTAGTGACAGAGACCCAGTACTTC. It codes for CASSGQGVVTETQYF.

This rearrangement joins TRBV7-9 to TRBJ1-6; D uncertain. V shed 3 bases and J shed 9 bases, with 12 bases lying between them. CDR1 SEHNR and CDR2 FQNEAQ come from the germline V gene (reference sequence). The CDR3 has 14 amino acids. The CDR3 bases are TGTGCCAGCAGCTTTTTAGTGGGCGGTTCACCCCTCCACTTT. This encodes CASSFLVGGSPLHF.

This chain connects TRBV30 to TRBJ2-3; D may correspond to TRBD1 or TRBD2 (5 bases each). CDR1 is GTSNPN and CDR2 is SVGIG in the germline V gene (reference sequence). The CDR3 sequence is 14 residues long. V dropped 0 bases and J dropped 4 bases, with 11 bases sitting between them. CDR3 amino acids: CAWSVLGESDTQYF. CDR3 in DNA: TGTGCCTGGAGTGTATTGGGGGAGTCAGATACGCAGTATTTT.

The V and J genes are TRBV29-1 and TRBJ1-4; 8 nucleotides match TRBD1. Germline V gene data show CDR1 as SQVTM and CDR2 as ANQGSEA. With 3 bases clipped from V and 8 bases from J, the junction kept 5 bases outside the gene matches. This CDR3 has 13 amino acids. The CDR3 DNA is TGCAGCGTTGAGGACAGGGAGAGGGAAAAACTGTTTTTT. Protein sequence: CSVEDREREKLFF.

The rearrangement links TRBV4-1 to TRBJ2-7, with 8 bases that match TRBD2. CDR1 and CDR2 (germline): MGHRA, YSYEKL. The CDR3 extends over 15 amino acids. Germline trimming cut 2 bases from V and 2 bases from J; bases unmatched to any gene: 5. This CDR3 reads CASSQPLAVAYEQYF. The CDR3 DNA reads TGCGCCAGCAGCCAACCACTAGCGGTCGCCTACGAGCAGTACTTC.

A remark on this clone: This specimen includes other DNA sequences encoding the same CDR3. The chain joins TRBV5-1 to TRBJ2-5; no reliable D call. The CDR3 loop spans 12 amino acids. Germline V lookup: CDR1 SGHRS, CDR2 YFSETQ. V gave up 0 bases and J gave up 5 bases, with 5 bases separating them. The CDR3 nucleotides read TGCGCCAGCAGCTTGGAGGGTGAGACCCAGTACTTC. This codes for CASSLEGETQYF.

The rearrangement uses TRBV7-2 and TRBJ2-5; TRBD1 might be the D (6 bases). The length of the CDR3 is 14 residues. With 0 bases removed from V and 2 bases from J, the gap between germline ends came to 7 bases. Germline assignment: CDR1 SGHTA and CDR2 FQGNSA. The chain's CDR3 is CASSLARGQETQYF. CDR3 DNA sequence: TGTGCCAGCAGCTTAGCCAGGGGACAAGAGACCCAGTACTTC.

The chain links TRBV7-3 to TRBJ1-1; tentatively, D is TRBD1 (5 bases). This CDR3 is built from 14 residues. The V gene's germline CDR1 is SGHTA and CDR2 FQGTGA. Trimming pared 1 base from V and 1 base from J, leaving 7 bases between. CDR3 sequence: CASSLMGTNTEAFF. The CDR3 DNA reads TGTGCCAGCAGCTTAATGGGGACGAACACTGAAGCTTTCTTT.

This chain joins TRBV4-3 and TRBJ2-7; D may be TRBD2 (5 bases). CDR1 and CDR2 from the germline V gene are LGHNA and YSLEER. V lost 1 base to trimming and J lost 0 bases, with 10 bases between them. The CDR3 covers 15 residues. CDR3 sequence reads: CASSQVSGNSYEQYF. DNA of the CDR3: TGCGCCAGCAGCCAAGTCAGCGGAAACTCCTACGAGCAGTACTTC.

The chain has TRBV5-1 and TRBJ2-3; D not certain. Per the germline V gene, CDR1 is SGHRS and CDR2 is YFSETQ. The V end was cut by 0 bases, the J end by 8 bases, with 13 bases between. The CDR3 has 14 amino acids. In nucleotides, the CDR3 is TGCGCCAGCAGCTTGGCCCTTGGGATGGGTACGCAGTATTTT. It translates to CASSLALGMGTQYF.

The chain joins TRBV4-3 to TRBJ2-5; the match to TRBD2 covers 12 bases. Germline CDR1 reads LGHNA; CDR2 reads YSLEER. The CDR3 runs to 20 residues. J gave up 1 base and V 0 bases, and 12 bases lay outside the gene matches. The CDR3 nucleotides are TGCGCCAGCAGCCAAGATATCGTAGAAGGGACTAGCGGGCGCCAAGAGACCCAGTACTTC. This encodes CASSQDIVEGTSGRQETQYF.

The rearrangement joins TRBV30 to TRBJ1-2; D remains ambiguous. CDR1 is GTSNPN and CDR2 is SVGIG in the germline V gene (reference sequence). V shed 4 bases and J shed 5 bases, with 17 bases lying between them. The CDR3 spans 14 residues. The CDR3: CAWKRVPDRYGYTF. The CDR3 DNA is TGTGCCTGGAAACGGGTCCCGGATAGGTATGGCTACACCTTC.

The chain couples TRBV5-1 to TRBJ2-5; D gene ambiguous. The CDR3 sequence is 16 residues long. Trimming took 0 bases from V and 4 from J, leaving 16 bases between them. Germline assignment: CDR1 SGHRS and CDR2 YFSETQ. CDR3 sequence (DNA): TGCGCCAGCAGCTTGGGCGATTTCCGGCGGCGAGAGACCCAGTACTTC. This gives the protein CASSLGDFRRRETQYF.

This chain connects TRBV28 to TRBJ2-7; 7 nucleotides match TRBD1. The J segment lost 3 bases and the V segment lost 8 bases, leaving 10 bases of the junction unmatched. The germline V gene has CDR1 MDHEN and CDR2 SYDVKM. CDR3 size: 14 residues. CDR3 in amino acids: CASGTVEPLYEQYF. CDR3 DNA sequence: TGTGCCAGCGGGACAGTCGAACCCCTCTACGAGCAGTACTTC.

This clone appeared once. The CDR3 DNA follows: TGTGCCAGCCGCGAACACGGGACAGCCTCGACCTACGAGCAGTACTTC. Protein sequence: CASREHGTASTYEQYF. The J gene is TRBJ2-7, the V gene TRBV2; the match to TRBD1 covers 7 bases. CDR1 is SNHLY, CDR2 FYNNEI, per germline. This CDR3 has 16 amino acids. V trimming: 8 bases; J trimming: 2 bases; junction bases outside the gene matches: 15. The full variable domain, in which reference TRBV2 and TRBJ2-7 provide the parts outside the CDR3, is EPEVTQTPSHQVTQMGQEVILRCVPISNHLYFYWYRQILGQKVEFLVSFYNNEISEKSEIFDDQFSVERPDGSNFTLKIRSTKLEDSAMYFCASREHGTASTYEQYFGPGTRLTVT.

The CDR3 sequence: CASSQGVRVREQYF. The CDR3 nucleotides are TGTGCCAGCAGCCAAGGGGTCAGGGTGAGGGAGCAGTACTTC. The J gene is TRBJ2-7, the V gene TRBV14; D is possibly TRBD1 (5 bases). This CDR3 comprises 14 residues. With 1 base removed from V and 7 bases from J, the gap between germline ends came to 14 bases. In germline, CDR1 is SGHDN, CDR2 FVKESK.

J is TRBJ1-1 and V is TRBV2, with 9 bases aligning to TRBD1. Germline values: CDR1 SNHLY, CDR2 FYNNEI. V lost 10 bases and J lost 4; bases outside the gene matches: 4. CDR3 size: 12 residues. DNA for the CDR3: TGTGCCACAGGGACAGGGCCCACTGAAGCTTTCTTT. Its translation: CATGTGPTEAFF. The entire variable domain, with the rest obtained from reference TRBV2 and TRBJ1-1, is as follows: EPEVTQTPSHQVTQMGQEVILRCVPISNHLYFYWYRQILGQKVEFLVSFYNNEISEKSEIFDDQFSVERPDGSNFTLKIRSTKLEDSAMYFCATGTGPTEAFFGQGTRLTVV.

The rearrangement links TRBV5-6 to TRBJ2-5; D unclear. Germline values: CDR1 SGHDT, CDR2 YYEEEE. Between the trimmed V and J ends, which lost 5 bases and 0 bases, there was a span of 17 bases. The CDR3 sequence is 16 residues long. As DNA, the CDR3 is TGTGCCAGCAGTCAGGATTATCGGAGTGACCAAGAGACCCAGTACTTC. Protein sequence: CASSQDYRSDQETQYF.

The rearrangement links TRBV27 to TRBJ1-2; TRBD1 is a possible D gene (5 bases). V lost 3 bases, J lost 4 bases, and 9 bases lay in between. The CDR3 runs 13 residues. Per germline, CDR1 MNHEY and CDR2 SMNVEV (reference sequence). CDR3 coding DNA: TGTGCCAGCAGTTTCCGGGACTTCTATGGCTACACCTTC. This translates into CASSFRDFYGYTF.